This T cell receptor (beta chain) emerged from a study of low-dose radiotherapy and immunotherapy resistance in tumors. The overall study: Participants in Cohort 2 were given 1 Gy per fraction every two weeks, for 13 Gy over 26 weeks. Intravenously given cyclophosphamide 200 mg/m2 followed a two-week schedule that placed each dose one day before radiation and immunotherapy. Patients took aspirin 300 mg by mouth once daily. This continued for four cycles, starting on cycle 1 day 1.

As for time point: before trial treatment. As their treatment, donors received nivolumab, ipilimumab, aspirin, low-dose cyclophosphamide and low-dose radiotherapy. The V and J ends lost 4 bases and 4 bases respectively, with 15 bases between them. Germline V CDR1 and CDR2: SGDLS, YYNGEE. The CDR3 is 15 residues long. Both TCRalpha and TCRbeta chains were reverse transcribed with V-gene-specific primers. Using a constant-region primer together with a V-primer adapter, TCRs were subjected to 15 to 20 PCR cycles of amplification. Using its own MiXCR run on the reads, TCRdb lists one record per CDR3 protein. Of approximately 89,000 distinct CDR3 sequences in the sample, under 20% were seen once.

The sequences come from PBMCs, collected before treatment. The chain couples TRBV9 to TRBJ1-3; D possibly corresponds to TRBD1 (5 bases). This receptor was obtained from a male donor with prostate cancer. The CDR3 is CASSPTPGYGNTIYF. CDR3 nucleotides: TGTGCCAGCAGCCCCACCCCAGGGTACGGAAACACCATATATTTT. Drawing the rest from reference TRBV9 and TRBJ1-3, the complete variable domain is DSGVTQTPKHLITATGQRVTLRCSPRSGDLSVYWYQQSLDQGLQFLIQYYNGEERAKGNILERFSAQQFPDLHSELNLSSLELGDSALYFCASSPTPGYGNTIYFGEGSWLTVV.